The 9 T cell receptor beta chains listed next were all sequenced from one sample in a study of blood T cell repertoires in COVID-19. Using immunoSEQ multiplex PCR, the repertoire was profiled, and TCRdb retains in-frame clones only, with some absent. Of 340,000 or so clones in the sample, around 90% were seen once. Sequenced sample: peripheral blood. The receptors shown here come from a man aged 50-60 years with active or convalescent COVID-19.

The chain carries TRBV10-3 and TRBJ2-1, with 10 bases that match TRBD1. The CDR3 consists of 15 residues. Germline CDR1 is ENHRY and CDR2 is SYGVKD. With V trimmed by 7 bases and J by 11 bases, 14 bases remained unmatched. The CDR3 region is CAITGDRGRSDQQFF. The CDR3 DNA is TGTGCCATCACTGGGGACAGGGGCCGCTCTGATCAGCAGTTCTTC.

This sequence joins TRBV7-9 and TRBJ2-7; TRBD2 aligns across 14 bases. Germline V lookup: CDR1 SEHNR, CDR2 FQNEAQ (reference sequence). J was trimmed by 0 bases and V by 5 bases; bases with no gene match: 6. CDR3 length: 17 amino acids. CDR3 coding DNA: TGTGCCAGCAGCCGGACTAGCGGGGGGCCCAGCTCCTACGAGCAGTACTTC. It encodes CASSRTSGGPSSYEQYF.

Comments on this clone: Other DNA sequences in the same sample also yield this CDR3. CDR3 loop: CASSPDTNYGYTF. CDR3 nucleotide sequence: TGTGCCAGCTCACCGGACACTAACTATGGCTACACCTTC. The rearrangement links TRBV18 to TRBJ1-2; a possible D gene is TRBD1 (5 bases). V lost 3 bases and J lost 0, with 5 bases in between. Germline CDR1 KGHSH, CDR2 LQKENI. The CDR3 runs 13 residues.

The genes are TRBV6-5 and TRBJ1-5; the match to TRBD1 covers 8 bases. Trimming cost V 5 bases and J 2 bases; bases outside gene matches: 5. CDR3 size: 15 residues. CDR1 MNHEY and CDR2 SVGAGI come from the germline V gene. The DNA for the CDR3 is TGTGCCAGCAGTCAGGGGGCGGGGGGCAATCAGCCCCAGCATTTT. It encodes CASSQGAGGNQPQHF.

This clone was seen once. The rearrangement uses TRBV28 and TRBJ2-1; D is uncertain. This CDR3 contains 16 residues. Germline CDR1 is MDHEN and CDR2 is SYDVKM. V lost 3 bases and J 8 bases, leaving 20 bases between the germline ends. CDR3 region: CASSFSADWVLYEQFF. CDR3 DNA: TGTGCCAGCAGTTTCTCGGCCGACTGGGTTCTCTATGAGCAGTTCTTC.

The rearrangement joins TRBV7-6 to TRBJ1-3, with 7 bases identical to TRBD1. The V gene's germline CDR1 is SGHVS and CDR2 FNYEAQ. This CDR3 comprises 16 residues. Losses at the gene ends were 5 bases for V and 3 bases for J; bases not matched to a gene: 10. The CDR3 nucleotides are TGTGCCAGCAGCCCCGGGACAGTTGCAGGTGGAAACACCATATATTTT. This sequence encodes CASSPGTVAGGNTIYF.

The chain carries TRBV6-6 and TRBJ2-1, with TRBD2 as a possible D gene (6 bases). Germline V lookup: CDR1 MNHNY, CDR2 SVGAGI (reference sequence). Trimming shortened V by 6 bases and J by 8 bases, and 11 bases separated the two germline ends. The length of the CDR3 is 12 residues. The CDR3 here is CASREGSDEQFF. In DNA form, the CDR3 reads TGTGCCAGCAGGGAGGGCTCGGATGAGCAGTTCTTC.

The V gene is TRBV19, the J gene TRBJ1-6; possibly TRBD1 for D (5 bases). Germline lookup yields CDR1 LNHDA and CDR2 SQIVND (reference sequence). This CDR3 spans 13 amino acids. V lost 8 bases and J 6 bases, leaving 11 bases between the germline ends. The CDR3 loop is CASSQGVNSPLHF. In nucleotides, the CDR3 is TGTGCCAGTTCCCAGGGCGTTAATTCACCCCTCCACTTT.

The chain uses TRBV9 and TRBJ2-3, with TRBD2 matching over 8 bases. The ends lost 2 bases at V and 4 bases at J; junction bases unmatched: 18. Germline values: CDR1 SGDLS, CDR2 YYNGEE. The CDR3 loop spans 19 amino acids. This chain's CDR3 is CASSVSPGGGLRWADTQYF. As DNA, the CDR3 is TGTGCCAGCAGCGTCTCCCCGGGCGGGGGGCTTCGCTGGGCAGATACGCAGTATTTT.